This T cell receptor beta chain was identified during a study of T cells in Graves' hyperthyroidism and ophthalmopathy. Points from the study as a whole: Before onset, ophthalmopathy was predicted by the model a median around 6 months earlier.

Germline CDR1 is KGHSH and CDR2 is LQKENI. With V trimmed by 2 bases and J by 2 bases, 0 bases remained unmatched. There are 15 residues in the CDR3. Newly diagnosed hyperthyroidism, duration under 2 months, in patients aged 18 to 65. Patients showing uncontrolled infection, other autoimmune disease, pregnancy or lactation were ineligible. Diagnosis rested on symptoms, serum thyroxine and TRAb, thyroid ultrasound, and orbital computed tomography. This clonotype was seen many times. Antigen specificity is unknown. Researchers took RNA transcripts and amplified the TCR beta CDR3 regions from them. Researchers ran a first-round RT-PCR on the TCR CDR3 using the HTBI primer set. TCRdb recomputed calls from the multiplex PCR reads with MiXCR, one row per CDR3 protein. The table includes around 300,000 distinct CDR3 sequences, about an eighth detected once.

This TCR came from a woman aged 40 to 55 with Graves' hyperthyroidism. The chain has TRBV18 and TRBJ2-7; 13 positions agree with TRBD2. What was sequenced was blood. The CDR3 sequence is CASSPGLAGAYEQYF. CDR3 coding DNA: TGTGCCAGCTCACCAGGACTAGCGGGGGCCTACGAGCAGTACTTC.